These 24 T cell receptor beta chains originate from one sample sequenced in a study of Ad26.COV2.S vaccination and SARS-CoV-2 variants. Only in-frame clones appear in the TCRdb table, and some are missing; sequencing was by immunoSEQ multiplex PCR. This table holds some 190,000 clones, around 90% found once. The source material was peripheral blood, sampled after recovery from COVID-19. The receptors stem from a human donor who had recovered from COVID-19.

This clone was counted once. This chain's CDR3 is CASSSGIFGEQYF. Written as DNA, the CDR3 is TGTGCCAGCAGTTCCGGGATCTTTGGGGAGCAGTACTTC. The chain has TRBV27 and TRBJ2-7; maybe TRBD2 (5 bases). There are 13 residues in the CDR3. V was clipped by 4 bases and J by 7 bases, with 14 bases between them. Germline V gene lookup returns CDR1 MNHEY and CDR2 SMNVEV (reference sequence).

The V call is TRBV2, the J call TRBJ1-4; D is ambiguous. The CDR3 extends over 15 amino acids. CDR1 is SNHLY, CDR2 FYNNEI, per germline. V was cut by 5 bases and J by 4 bases, with 14 bases left in between. The CDR3 protein is CASSLDGSNNEKLFF. CDR3 sequence (DNA): TGTGCCAGCAGTTTGGACGGGAGTAATAATGAAAAACTGTTTTTT. Using reference TRBV2 and TRBJ1-4 for the parts outside the CDR3, the full variable domain is EPEVTQTPSHQVTQMGQEVILRCVPISNHLYFYWYRQILGQKVEFLVSFYNNEISEKSEIFDDQFSVERPDGSNFTLKIRSTKLEDSAMYFCASSLDGSNNEKLFFGSGTQLSVL.

The V and J genes are TRBV4-1 and TRBJ2-7; 12 bases are a match to TRBD2. In germline, CDR1 is MGHRA, CDR2 YSYEKL. Trimming cost V 0 bases and J 4 bases; bases outside gene matches: 1. CDR3 size: 15 residues. As DNA, the CDR3 is TGCGCCAGCAGCCAAGAAGGGACTAGCGGGTACGAGCAGTACTTC. Residues: CASSQEGTSGYEQYF.

The chain is built from TRBV4-1 and TRBJ2-7; 14 bases map to TRBD2. Germline values: CDR1 MGHRA, CDR2 YSYEKL. The junction had 4 bases not matched to a gene; V was cut back by 1 base and J by 5 bases. The CDR3 sequence is 16 residues long. Here the CDR3 reads CASSQAGLAGADEQYF. The CDR3 coding sequence is TGCGCCAGCAGCCAAGCGGGACTAGCGGGAGCGGACGAGCAGTACTTC.

This sequence joins TRBV5-8 and TRBJ1-5, with D unclear. CDR3 length: 13 residues. CDR1 and CDR2 (germline): SGHTS, YDEGEE. Trimming cost V 0 bases and J 3 bases, with 4 bases left between them. In DNA form, the CDR3 reads TGTGCCAGCAGCTTGGAGGTCAATCAGCCCCAGCATTTT. Residues: CASSLEVNQPQHF. Combining the CDR3 with reference TRBV5-8 and TRBJ1-5 gives the whole variable domain EAGVTQSPTHLIKTRGQQATLRCSPISGHTSVYWYQQALGLGLQFLLWYDEGEERNRGNFPPRFSGRQFPNYSSELNVNALELEDSALYLCASSLEVNQPQHFGDGTRLSIL.

Only a few counts were recorded for this clone. V and J are TRBV2 and TRBJ2-2; TRBD1 matches 7 bases. V lost 6 bases and J lost 6; bases outside the gene matches: 19. The CDR3 contains 18 residues. Germline loops: CDR1 SNHLY, CDR2 FYNNEI. The DNA of the CDR3 is TGTGCCAGCAGCCTCATTGTAACGACAGGGATGAATGCCGGGGAGCTGTTTTTT. This gives the protein CASSLIVTTGMNAGELFF.

In this sample, this clone turned up a few times. The chain joins TRBV2 to TRBJ2-7; no firm D call. The CDR3 covers 13 residues. The V end was cut by 7 bases, the J end by 6 bases, with 16 bases between. CDR1 and CDR2 from the germline V gene are SNHLY and FYNNEI. CDR3 region: CASNSHPVGEQYF. The CDR3 DNA sequence: TGTGCCAGCAACTCGCATCCGGTCGGCGAGCAGTACTTC.

The V call is TRBV7-9, the J call TRBJ1-2, with no clear D. Germline CDR1 is SEHNR and CDR2 is FQNEAQ (reference sequence). Deletions cut 4 bases from V and 6 bases from J, with 15 bases between. This CDR3 spans 14 amino acids. This CDR3 is CASSSHQPDHGYTF. CDR3 sequence (DNA): TGTGCCAGCAGCTCGCACCAGCCGGATCATGGCTACACCTTC.

The chain combines TRBV6-5 with TRBJ2-6; D unclear. The germline V gene has CDR1 MNHEY and CDR2 SVGAGI. Trimming cost V 0 bases and J 3 bases, with 3 bases left between them. This CDR3 spans 14 amino acids. The CDR3 region is CASSYSGGANVLTF. In DNA form, the CDR3 reads TGTGCCAGCAGTTACTCCGGTGGGGCCAACGTCCTGACTTTC.

The chain employs TRBV9 and TRBJ2-2, with 9 bases fitting TRBD1. Germline lookup yields CDR1 SGDLS and CDR2 YYNGEE. This CDR3 region has 15 residues. Trimming cost V 0 bases and J 7 bases; bases outside gene matches: 4. CDR3 residues: CASSVETGGNGELFF. DNA of the CDR3: TGTGCCAGCAGCGTAGAGACAGGGGGGAACGGGGAGCTGTTTTTT.

This sequence joins TRBV7-9 and TRBJ2-3; D ambiguous. Germline assignment: CDR1 SEHNR and CDR2 FQNEAQ (reference sequence). The CDR3 runs 13 residues. V was trimmed by 11 bases and J by 4 bases, leaving 16 bases between them. Written as DNA, the CDR3 is TGTGCCGTACCCTCCTTTCGGGCAGATACGCAGTATTTT. Translated: CAVPSFRADTQYF.

This sequence joins TRBV12-3 or TRBV12-4 and TRBJ1-1; D is undetermined. V was cut by 6 bases and J by 10 bases, with 15 bases left in between. The CDR3 loop spans 12 amino acids. CDR3 bases: TGTGCCAGCAGCCTCGACGGCGTCGGAGCTTTCTTT. This encodes CASSLDGVGAFF.

This clone was observed once. This chain joins TRBV5-6 and TRBJ2-1, with D unresolved. Germline V lookup: CDR1 SGHDT, CDR2 YYEEEE. V lost 1 base, J lost 10 bases, and 6 bases lay in between. The CDR3 spans 11 residues. The CDR3 DNA reads TGTGCCAGCAGCTTGAGCTTCGAGCAGTTCTTC. Translating gives CASSLSFEQFF.

The V call is TRBV15, the J call TRBJ2-5, with 13 bases identical to TRBD2. The germline V gene encodes CDR1 LNHNV and CDR2 YYDKDF (reference sequence). The CDR3 is 17 residues long. The junction had 9 bases not matched to a gene; V was cut back by 3 bases and J by 5 bases. The CDR3 DNA follows: TGTGCCACCAGCAGCCCGCGACTAGCGGGGGGTGAGGAGACCCAGTACTTC. Protein sequence: CATSSPRLAGGEETQYF.

The J gene is TRBJ2-3, the V gene TRBV11-2, with 10 bases that match TRBD2. Trimming at V came to 4 bases and at J to 6 bases, leaving 7 bases not matched to a gene. CDR1 and CDR2 from the germline V gene are SGHAT and FQNNGV. The CDR3 contains 15 residues. For the CDR3, the DNA is TGTGCCAGCAGCTCAAGAACTAGCGGGGTGGATACGCAGTATTTT. The encoded protein is CASSSRTSGVDTQYF. Full variable domain (outside the CDR3, taken from reference TRBV11-2 and TRBJ2-3): EAGVAQSPRYKIIEKRQSVAFWCNPISGHATLYWYQQILGQGPKLLIQFQNNGVVDDSQLPKDRFSAERLKGVDSTLKIQPAKLEDSAVYLCASSSRTSGVDTQYFGPGTRLTVL.

The J gene is TRBJ2-3, the V gene TRBV28; no reliable D call. The CDR3 length is 13 residues. Trimming took off 6 bases at V and 6 bases at J, with 13 bases between the two ends. Germline V gene data show CDR1 as MDHEN and CDR2 as SYDVKM. This chain's CDR3 is CASSPGPYDTQYF. The CDR3 DNA reads as TGTGCCAGCAGCCCCGGCCCCTACGATACGCAGTATTTT.

This chain connects TRBV5-1 to TRBJ2-4; the D is unclear. Germline V CDR1 and CDR2: SGHRS, YFSETQ. The CDR3 extends over 11 amino acids. The V end was cut by 0 bases, the J end by 9 bases, with 4 bases between. The CDR3 coding sequence is TGCGCCAGCAGCTTGGAGGGCATTCAGTACTTC. Amino acid sequence: CASSLEGIQYF.

This chain links TRBV9 with TRBJ2-1, with D tentatively TRBD1 (6 bases). Per germline, CDR1 SGDLS and CDR2 YYNGEE. V gave up 4 bases and J gave up 0 bases, with 11 bases separating them. This CDR3 is built from 15 residues. The CDR3 reads CASSSGVSSYNEQFF. The CDR3 nucleotides read TGTGCCAGCAGCTCAGGGGTGAGCTCCTACAATGAGCAGTTCTTC.

This clone has just one count. This chain uses TRBV13 with TRBJ2-7; possible D gene TRBD1, 5 bases. This CDR3 region has 13 residues. The germline V gene has CDR1 PRHDT and CDR2 FYEKMQ (reference sequence). V lost 0 bases to trimming and J lost 3 bases, with 6 bases between them. The CDR3 protein is CASSLGQGYEQYF. In nucleotides, the CDR3 is TGTGCCAGCAGCTTAGGTCAGGGCTACGAGCAGTACTTC.

The chain recombines TRBV27 with TRBJ2-7, with D possibly matching TRBD2 (7 bases). The CDR3 runs 14 residues. V was pared by 4 bases and J by 0 bases, with 10 bases between. Germline loops: CDR1 MNHEY, CDR2 SMNVEV (reference sequence). As DNA, the CDR3 is TGTGCCAGCAGTTGGGAGGGGGGCTCCTACGAGCAGTACTTC. Its protein product is CASSWEGGSYEQYF.

This clone has more than one count but fewer than ten. The chain links TRBV5-4 to TRBJ1-1; 8 nucleotides match TRBD1. V trimming: 4 bases; J trimming: 3 bases; junction bases outside the gene matches: 5. The CDR3 has 14 amino acids. The germline V gene has CDR1 SGHNT and CDR2 YYREEE (reference sequence). The CDR3 region is CASSPGQGYTEAFF. In DNA, the CDR3 is TGTGCCAGCAGCCCCGGACAGGGTTACACTGAAGCTTTCTTT.

The chain uses TRBV5-1 and TRBJ2-7; possibly TRBD1 for D (5 bases). CDR1 and CDR2 (germline): SGHRS, YFSETQ. Trimming shortened V by 4 bases and J by 4 bases, and 15 bases separated the two germline ends. The CDR3 runs to 14 residues. The DNA for the CDR3 is TGCGCCAGCAGCCCGATGACAGTCAGATACGAGCAGTACTTC. It translates to CASSPMTVRYEQYF. The whole variable domain, remainder taken from reference TRBV5-1 and TRBJ2-7, is KAGVTQTPRYLIKTRGQQVTLSCSPISGHRSVSWYQQTPGQGLQFLFEYFSETQRNKGNFPGRFSGRQFSNSRSEMNVSTLELGDSALYLCASSPMTVRYEQYFGPGTRLTVT.

CDR3 sequence: CASSLNPGGRGTEAFF. CDR3 nucleotide sequence: TGTGCCAGCAGTCTGAATCCCGGGGGTCGTGGCACTGAAGCTTTCTTT. The gene calls are TRBV27 and TRBJ1-1; D is possibly TRBD1 (5 bases). Trimming removed 5 bases at V and 4 bases at J, with 20 bases between. The V gene's germline CDR1 is MNHEY and CDR2 SMNVEV (reference sequence). CDR3 length: 16 residues.

The chain combines TRBV12-3 or TRBV12-4 with TRBJ2-5; D gene ambiguous. Trimming removed 5 bases at V and 0 bases at J, with 4 bases between. This CDR3 has 12 residues. CDR3 residues: CASSLDQETQYF. In nucleotides, the CDR3 is TGTGCCAGCAGTCTCGACCAAGAGACCCAGTACTTC.